This is a list of T cell receptor beta chains from one sample in a study of OX40 agonist ivuxolimab in advanced cancers. Here immunoSEQ multiplex PCR was the method, and the copy in TCRdb shows in-frame clones only, minus some. The sample carries roughly 100,000 clones, about 90% recorded once. The source material was CD4+ or CD8+ T cells sorted from blood, sampled in a trial of the OX40 agonist ivuxolimab. Receptors originate from an adult with an advanced solid tumor such as melanoma, head and neck, liver or kidney cancer. The CDR3 runs from the conserved cysteine through the conserved F or W. D genes are given only for firm matches. Clone size, where shown, is once, few, many, or a class for clones that have expanded.

j_call v_call cdr3_length d_call clone_size cdr3_nt cdr3_aa
TRBJ1-2 TRBV5-5 13 TRBD1 - TGTGCCAGCTCGGGGGACAGGGGCTATGGCTACACCTTC CASSGDRGYGYTF
TRBJ2-2 TRBV7-9 10 - - TGTGCCAGCGACACCGGGGAGCTGTTTTTT CASDTGELFF
TRBJ1-2 TRBV30 15 - - TGTGCCTGGAGTCGGAGTAGGCAGGGCGGCGATGGCTACACCTTC CAWSRSRQGGDGYTF
TRBJ2-5 TRBV7-2 12 - - TGTGCCAGCAGCTTGGTGGCGGGGAGTCAGTACTTC CASSLVAGSQYF
TRBJ2-2 TRBV5-1 15 - - TGCGCCAGCAGTCTTCGGCTAGCAGACACCGGGGAGCTGTTTTTT CASSLRLADTGELFF
TRBJ1-2 TRBV29-1 12 - medium-sized TGCAGCGTTGAAGACCAGCGGGGAGGCTACACCTTC CSVEDQRGGYTF
TRBJ2-1 TRBV7-9 19 TRBD2 - TGTGCCAGCAGCTCCGCGGGTAGGACCGGGGGGGCCGCGTACAATGAGCAGTTCTTC CASSSAGRTGGAAYNEQFF
TRBJ1-2 TRBV14 15 - once TGTGCCAGCAGCCAAGGACAGGCAGGGACTTATGGCTACACCTTC CASSQGQAGTYGYTF
TRBJ1-1 TRBV6-5 12 - - TGTGCCAGCAGCTCAGTGAACACTGAAGCTTTCTTT CASSSVNTEAFF
TRBJ1-2 TRBV6-5 14 TRBD1 - TGTGCCAGCAGATCCACAGGGGTTTCACATGGCTACACCTTC CASRSTGVSHGYTF
TRBJ1-6 TRBV30 13 TRBD1 - TGTGCCAGCTACGGGACAGCCGGTTCACCCCTCCACTTT CASYGTAGSPLHF
TRBJ2-7 TRBV11-2 13 - - TGTGCCAGCAGCTCTGGGGACTCCTACGAGCAGTACTTC CASSSGDSYEQYF
TRBJ2-3 TRBV9 16 TRBD1 - TGTGCCAGCAGCCCCACCGGGACAGAATTCACAGATACGCAGTATTTT CASSPTGTEFTDTQYF
TRBJ2-1 TRBV9 15 - - TGTGCCAGCAGCGTAGTCCTAGGGGGTAACAATGAGCAGTTCTTC CASSVVLGGNNEQFF
TRBJ2-3 TRBV5-1 16 - - TGCGCCAGCAGCCCCCCCGGGTCCTTTAACACAGATACGCAGTATTTT CASSPPGSFNTDTQYF
TRBJ1-3 TRBV27 15 - few TGTGCCAGCAGTTTGAGCAGGGTGACCGGAAACACCATATATTTT CASSLSRVTGNTIYF
TRBJ1-5 TRBV5-1 15 - - TGCGCCAGCAGCTTGGCGGGGGGGGACGCTCAGCCCCAGCATTTT CASSLAGGDAQPQHF
TRBJ2-2 TRBV9 15 TRBD1 - TGTGCCAGCAGCGTAGGTACAGGGGGTCCCGGGGAGCTGTTTTTT CASSVGTGGPGELFF
TRBJ1-3 TRBV5-1 14 - - TGCGCCAGCAGCTTGGTAGGGACTGGAAACACCATATATTTT CASSLVGTGNTIYF
TRBJ2-5 TRBV7-2 11 - - TGTGCCAGCACCAAGGGGTGGACCCAGTACTTC CASTKGWTQYF
TRBJ1-3 TRBV5-6 12 - - TGTGCCAGCAGCTTAGTGGGAAACACCATATATTTT CASSLVGNTIYF
TRBJ1-5 TRBV19 15 - - TGTGCCAGTAGTGGCCCCAGTTATAGCAATCAGCCCCAGCATTTT CASSGPSYSNQPQHF
TRBJ1-3 TRBV10-3 13 - - TGTGCCACCTCAGAGGCCCTCGGAAACACCATATATTTT CATSEALGNTIYF
TRBJ2-1 TRBV6-4 13 TRBD2 - TGTGCCAGCAGTGACGGGACTAGCACTGAGCAGTTCTTC CASSDGTSTEQFF
TRBJ1-5 TRBV23-1 16 - once TGCGCCAGCCCCTTACCGAAGGGCGCGAAAGGTCAGCCCCAGCATTTT CASPLPKGAKGQPQHF
TRBJ2-7 TRBV9 14 TRBD2 - TGTGCCAGCAGCAAAGCGGGGGGCTCCTACGAGCAGTACTTC CASSKAGGSYEQYF
TRBJ2-7 TRBV27 15 - - TGTGCCAGCAGTCTAGGACAGTCGGCCGTCTACGAGCAGTACTTC CASSLGQSAVYEQYF
TRBJ1-2 TRBV18 13 - once TGTGCCAGCTCACCGATAGCAGGGGATGGCTACACCTTC CASSPIAGDGYTF
TRBJ1-1 TRBV6-6 12 - - TGTGCCAGCGGGAAGGGGGGGAGTGAAGCTTTCTTT CASGKGGSEAFF
TRBJ1-4 TRBV15 14 TRBD1 - TGTGCCACCAGCTTACAGGGGTCTAATGAAAAACTGTTTTTT CATSLQGSNEKLFF
TRBJ1-6 TRBV7-2 19 TRBD1 - TGTGCCAGCAGCTTAGTGCGACAGGGTTTAGGCTCCTATAATTCACCCCTCCACTTT CASSLVRQGLGSYNSPLHF
TRBJ2-5 TRBV9 19 TRBD2 - TGTGCCAGCAGCGCGCAACCAAGCCCAGGACTAGCGGGGCGTAGGACCCAGTACTTC CASSAQPSPGLAGRRTQYF
TRBJ2-1 TRBV4-2 15 TRBD2 - TGTGCCAGCAGCCAGAGAAGCGGGGGGGCTGATGAGCAGTTCTTC CASSQRSGGADEQFF
TRBJ2-7 TRBV11-3 13 - - TGTGCCAGCAGCTTAGTCAACGGCGAAGAGCAGTACTTC CASSLVNGEEQYF
TRBJ2-7 TRBV7-8 12 - - TGTGCCAGCAGTGGCGGAACCTACGAGCAGTACTTC CASSGGTYEQYF
TRBJ1-2 TRBV7-9 12 TRBD1 - TGTGCCAACGCGGACAGGTTTGGTGGCTACACCTTC CANADRFGGYTF
TRBJ1-2 TRBV27 12 - - TGTGCCAGCAGTTGGCCAGGCCGGGGCTACACCTTC CASSWPGRGYTF
TRBJ1-6 TRBV15 17 TRBD1 - TGTGCCACCAGCAGAGATGTTCCCCGGGACAGGGGGTCACCCCTCCACTTT CATSRDVPRDRGSPLHF
TRBJ2-5 TRBV5-1 15 - - TGCGCCAGCAGCCCGGGACTCCGGGCAGTGGAGACCCAGTACTTC CASSPGLRAVETQYF
TRBJ2-7 TRBV7-2 16 - - TGTGCCAGCAGCATCCAGGCGGGACTGCTGGTCCACGAGCAGTACTTC CASSIQAGLLVHEQYF
TRBJ1-1 TRBV11-2 12 TRBD1 - TGTGCCAGCAGCTTAGAGCAGGGGGGAGCTTTCTTT CASSLEQGGAFF
TRBJ2-3 TRBV9 14 - few TGTGCCAGCAGCTTGGGACGTACCACAGATACGCAGTATTTT CASSLGRTTDTQYF
TRBJ1-2 TRBV12-1 14 - - TGTGCCAGCAGCTTTTACGGGACGCACGATGGCTACACCTTC CASSFYGTHDGYTF
TRBJ1-4 TRBV7-9 15 - once TGTGCCAGCAGCCCCCAGGATACAACTAATGAAAAACTGTTTTTT CASSPQDTTNEKLFF
TRBJ1-6 TRBV28 17 TRBD1 - TGTGCCAGCAGTTCCGGGACAGCTAGCTCCTATAATTCACCCCTCCACTTT CASSSGTASSYNSPLHF